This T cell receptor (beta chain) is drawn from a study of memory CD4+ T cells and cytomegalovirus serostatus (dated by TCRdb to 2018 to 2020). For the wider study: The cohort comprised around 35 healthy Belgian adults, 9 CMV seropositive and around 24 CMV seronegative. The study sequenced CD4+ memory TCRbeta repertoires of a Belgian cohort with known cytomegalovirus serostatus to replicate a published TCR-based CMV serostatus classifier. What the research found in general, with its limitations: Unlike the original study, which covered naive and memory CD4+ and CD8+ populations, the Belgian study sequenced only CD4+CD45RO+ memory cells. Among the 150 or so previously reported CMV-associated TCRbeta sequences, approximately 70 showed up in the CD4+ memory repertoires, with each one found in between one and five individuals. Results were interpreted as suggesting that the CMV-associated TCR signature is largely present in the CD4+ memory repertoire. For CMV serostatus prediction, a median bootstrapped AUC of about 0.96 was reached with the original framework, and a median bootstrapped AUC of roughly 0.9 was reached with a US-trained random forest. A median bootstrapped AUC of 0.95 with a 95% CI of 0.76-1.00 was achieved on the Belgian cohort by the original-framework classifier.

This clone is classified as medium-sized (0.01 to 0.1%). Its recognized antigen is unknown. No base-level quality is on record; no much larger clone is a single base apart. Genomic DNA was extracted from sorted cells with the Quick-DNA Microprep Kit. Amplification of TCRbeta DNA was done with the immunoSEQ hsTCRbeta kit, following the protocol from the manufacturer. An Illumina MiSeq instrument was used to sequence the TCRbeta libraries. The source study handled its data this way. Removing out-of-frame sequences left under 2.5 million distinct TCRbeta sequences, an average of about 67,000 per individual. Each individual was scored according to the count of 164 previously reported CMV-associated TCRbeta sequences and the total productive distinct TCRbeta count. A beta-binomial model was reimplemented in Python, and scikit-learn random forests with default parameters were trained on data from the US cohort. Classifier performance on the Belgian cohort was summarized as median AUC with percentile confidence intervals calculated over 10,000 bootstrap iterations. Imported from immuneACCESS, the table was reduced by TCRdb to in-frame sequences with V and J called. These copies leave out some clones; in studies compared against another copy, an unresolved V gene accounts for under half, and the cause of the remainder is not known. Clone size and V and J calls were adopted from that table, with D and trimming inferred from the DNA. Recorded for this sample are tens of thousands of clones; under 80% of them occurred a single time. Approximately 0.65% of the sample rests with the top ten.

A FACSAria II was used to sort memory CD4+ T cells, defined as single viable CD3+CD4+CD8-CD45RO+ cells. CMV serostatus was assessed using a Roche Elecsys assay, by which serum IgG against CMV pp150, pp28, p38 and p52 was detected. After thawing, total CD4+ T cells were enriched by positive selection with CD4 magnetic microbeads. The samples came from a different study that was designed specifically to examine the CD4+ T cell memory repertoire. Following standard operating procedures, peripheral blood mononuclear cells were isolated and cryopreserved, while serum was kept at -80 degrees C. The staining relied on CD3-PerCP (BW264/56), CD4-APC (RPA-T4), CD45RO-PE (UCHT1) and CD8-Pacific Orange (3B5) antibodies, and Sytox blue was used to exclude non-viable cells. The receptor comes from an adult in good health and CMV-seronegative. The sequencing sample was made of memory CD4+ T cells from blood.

The DNA is TGTGCCAGCAGCTTGCAGGCCGGGACGGAAGCTTTCTTT. Its translation is CASSLQAGTEAFF. This sequence uses TRBV5-4 and TRBJ1-1; the D gene is perhaps TRBD1, on 5 matching bases. CDR1 and CDR2 (SGHNT, YYREEE) derive from the germline V gene (reference sequence). From its cysteine to its phenylalanine, the CDR3 spans 13 amino acids. CDR3 DNA only is kept here, 39 bases in frame from base 1. Deletion took 1 base off V and 8 bases off J, with a span of 12 bases between the germline ends.